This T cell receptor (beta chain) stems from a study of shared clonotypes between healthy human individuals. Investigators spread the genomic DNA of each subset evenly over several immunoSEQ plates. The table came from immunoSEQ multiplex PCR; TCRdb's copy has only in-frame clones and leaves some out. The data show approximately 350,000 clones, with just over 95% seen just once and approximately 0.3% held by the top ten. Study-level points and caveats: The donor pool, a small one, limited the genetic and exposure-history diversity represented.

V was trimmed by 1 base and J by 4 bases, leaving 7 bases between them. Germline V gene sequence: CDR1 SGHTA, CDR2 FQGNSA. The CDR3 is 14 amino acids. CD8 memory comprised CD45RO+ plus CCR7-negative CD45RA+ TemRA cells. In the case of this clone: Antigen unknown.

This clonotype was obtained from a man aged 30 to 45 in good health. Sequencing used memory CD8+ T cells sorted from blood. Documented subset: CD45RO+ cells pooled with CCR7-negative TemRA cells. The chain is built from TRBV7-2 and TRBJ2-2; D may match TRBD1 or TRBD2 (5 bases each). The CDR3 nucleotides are TGTGCCAGCAGCTTAGGTGGGACCACCGGGGAGCTGTTTTTT. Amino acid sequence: CASSLGGTTGELFF.